Listed here are 32 T cell receptor beta chains from one sample, sequenced in a study of spatial heterogeneity in lung cancer. A single record per CDR3 protein comes from TCRdb applying MiXCR to the 5' RACE reads. The sample shows around 10,000 distinct CDR3 sequences, 3% to 4.5% of them seen only once. The time point here: sample taken at primary tumor resection. Frozen PBMC, nontumor lung or tumor provided whole RNA, which was sequenced unsorted. The sequencing here drew on normal lung tissue next to the tumor, taken at surgery. These receptors were taken from a male donor with early-stage non-small cell lung cancer.

The chain has TRBV6-5 and TRBJ2-5, with D unresolved. The CDR3 is made up of 14 amino acids. Looked up from germline, CDR1 is MNHEY and CDR2 is SVGAGI. V lost 8 bases and J 1 base, leaving 14 bases between the germline ends. In nucleotides, the CDR3 is TGTGCCAGCTACTCGATACGAGGCCAAGAGACCCAGTACTTC. Translated, it gives CASYSIRGQETQYF.

By frequency in the sample, this clonotype is medium-sized (0.01 to 0.1%). The genes are TRBV11-2 and TRBJ2-3; possibly TRBD2 for D (6 bases). V was shortened by 4 bases and J by 0 bases, with 14 bases between the two germline ends. Germline CDR1 reads SGHAT; CDR2 reads FQNNGV. CDR3 length: 16 residues. Here the CDR3 DNA reads TGTGCCAGCAGCTCACTAGCCCTAGGGAGCACAGATACGCAGTATTTT. Its protein product is CASSSLALGSTDTQYF.

This clonotype qualifies as medium-sized. The V and J genes are TRBV25-1 and TRBJ2-3; D gene ambiguous. Germline V gives CDR1 MGHDK, CDR2 SYGVNS. The V end lost 7 bases, the J end lost 4 bases, and 6 bases lay between the germline ends. The length of the CDR3 is 11 residues. In DNA form, the CDR3 reads TGTGCCAGCACAATCGCAGATACGCAGTATTTT. Its translation: CASTIADTQYF. Full variable domain (rest looked up from reference TRBV25-1 and TRBJ2-3): EADIYQTPRYLVIGTGKKITLECSQTMGHDKMYWYQQDPGMELHLIHYSYGVNSTEKGDLSSESTVSRIRTEHFPLTLESARPSHTSQYLCASTIADTQYFGPGTRLTVL.

The chain employs TRBV6-2 or TRBV6-3 and TRBJ2-1; TRBD2 agrees at 14 bases. This CDR3 contains 15 residues. Per the germline V gene, CDR1 is MNHEY and CDR2 is SVGEGT. V gave up 6 bases and J gave up 7 bases; unmatched junction bases: 5. CDR3 in DNA: TGTGCCAGCAGCCTCGGACTAGCGGGAGGAAATGAGCAGTTCTTC. Translation: CASSLGLAGGNEQFF.

This clonotype is medium-sized in the sample. CDR3 DNA sequence: TGCAGCGTAGGCGGGGGGTTCGAAGATACGCAGTATTTT. This gives the protein CSVGGGFEDTQYF. The chain links TRBV29-1 to TRBJ2-3; TRBD2 matches at 8 bases. This CDR3 has 13 amino acids. Trimming removed 6 bases from V and 5 bases from J; junction bases left unmatched: 7. Per germline, CDR1 SQVTM and CDR2 ANQGSEA.

The chain recombines TRBV29-1 with TRBJ2-3; tentative D call: TRBD1 (5 bases). Trimming pared 0 bases from V and 2 bases from J, leaving 12 bases between. This CDR3 contains 15 residues. Germline V lookup: CDR1 SQVTM, CDR2 ANQGSEA. This CDR3 is CSVEDRGAYTDTQYF. The CDR3 DNA reads as TGCAGCGTTGAAGATCGTGGGGCATACACAGATACGCAGTATTTT.

The rearrangement links TRBV15 to TRBJ2-5; 11 bases line up with TRBD2. V shed 2 bases, J shed 0 bases, and the junction held 2 bases outside the gene matches. Germline V gives CDR1 LNHNV, CDR2 YYDKDF (reference sequence). There are 16 residues in the CDR3. In nucleotides, the CDR3 is TGTGCCACCAGCAGACTAGCGGGAGGCTACCAAGAGACCCAGTACTTC. It codes for CATSRLAGGYQETQYF.

This clonotype occurred many times. This chain joins TRBV12-3 or TRBV12-4 and TRBJ2-4, with 7 bases identical to TRBD1. The CDR3 contains 12 residues. After removal of 6 bases from V and 10 bases from J, the junction contained 6 bases not matched to a gene. The CDR3 here is CASSPDRAIQYF. CDR3 nucleotides: TGTGCCAGCAGCCCTGACAGGGCTATTCAGTACTTC.

This clonotype was counted ten times or more. The J gene is TRBJ1-1, the V gene TRBV2; TRBD1 aligns across 7 bases. Germline assignment: CDR1 SNHLY and CDR2 FYNNEI. After removal of 6 bases from V and 10 bases from J, the junction contained 17 bases not matched to a gene. The length of the CDR3 is 15 residues. The DNA of the CDR3 is TGTGCCAGCAGCCAAAGCGACAGGGTAAAAGTCTCAGCTTTCTTT. It specifies CASSQSDRVKVSAFF. The full variable domain, its missing parts supplied by reference TRBV2 and TRBJ1-1, is EPEVTQTPSHQVTQMGQEVILRCVPISNHLYFYWYRQILGQKVEFLVSFYNNEISEKSEIFDDQFSVERPDGSNFTLKIRSTKLEDSAMYFCASSQSDRVKVSAFFGQGTRLTVV.

This clonotype was counted many times. This rearrangement joins TRBV5-5 to TRBJ2-7; D possibly uses TRBD1 or TRBD2 (5 bases each). The CDR3 runs 13 residues. V was pared by 1 base and J by 2 bases, with 7 bases between. Per germline, CDR1 SGHKS and CDR2 YYEKEE (reference sequence). The DNA for the CDR3 is TGTGCCAGCAGCTTGCAGGGAGCCTACGAGCAGTACTTC. Translated: CASSLQGAYEQYF. Full variable domain (outside the CDR3, taken from reference TRBV5-5 and TRBJ2-7): DAGVTQSPTHLIKTRGQQVTLRCSPISGHKSVSWYQQVLGQGPQFIFQYYEKEERGRGNFPDRFSARQFPNYSSELNVNALLLGDSALYLCASSLQGAYEQYFGPGTRLTVT.

In this sample, this clonotype is medium-sized. The V call is TRBV27, the J call TRBJ2-2, with TRBD1 as a possible D gene (7 bases). This CDR3 has 17 residues. The V and J ends lost 2 bases and 3 bases respectively, with 16 bases between them. Germline CDR1 reads MNHEY; CDR2 reads SMNVEV (reference sequence). The CDR3 DNA reads as TGTGCCAGCAGTTTAAAAGGAGGGGGCCGGGACACCGGGGAGCTGTTTTTT. It encodes CASSLKGGGRDTGELFF.

The table lists this clonotype with many counts. The rearrangement links TRBV7-2 to TRBJ2-1; a weak D match, TRBD2 (6 bases). The germline V gene has CDR1 SGHTA and CDR2 FQGNSA. The CDR3 is made up of 16 amino acids. Trimming stripped 1 base from V and 7 bases from J, with 17 bases between. The CDR3 spells CASSLGGGVVRNEQFF. In DNA form, the CDR3 reads TGTGCCAGCAGCTTAGGGGGCGGGGTGGTTAGGAATGAGCAGTTCTTC.

This clonotype qualifies as medium-sized (0.01 to 0.1%). V and J are TRBV29-1 and TRBJ2-3; D remains ambiguous. Germline-derived CDR1 and CDR2 are SQVTM and ANQGSEA. Trimming shortened V by 7 bases and J by 6 bases, and 11 bases separated the two germline ends. There are 11 residues in the CDR3. The CDR3: CSDGSGDTQYF. DNA for the CDR3: TGCAGCGACGGGTCTGGGGATACGCAGTATTTT.

This clonotype appeared many times. The chain has TRBV20-1 and TRBJ1-2; 8 bases map to TRBD1. The germline V gene has CDR1 DFQATT and CDR2 SNEGSKA (reference sequence). V lost 0 bases to trimming and J lost 6 bases; unmatched junction nucleotides: 12. CDR3 length equals 16 residues. CDR3 protein: CSARDRGQGATHGYTF. CDR3 nucleotide sequence: TGCAGTGCTAGAGATCGGGGGCAGGGGGCCACACATGGCTACACCTTC.

This clonotype was counted many times. The chain combines TRBV28 with TRBJ1-2; D not resolved. From germline, CDR1 is MDHEN and CDR2 SYDVKM. The CDR3 has 12 residues. V was shortened by 5 bases and J by 4 bases, with 8 bases between the two germline ends. DNA for the CDR3: TGTGCCAGCAGTCCCTTGGCCTATGGCTACACCTTC. It yields the protein CASSPLAYGYTF.

This clonotype is medium-sized by share. The chain couples TRBV27 to TRBJ1-1; unclear D gene. Germline V gene lookup returns CDR1 MNHEY and CDR2 SMNVEV (reference sequence). CDR3 length equals 13 residues. V was cut by 2 bases and J by 4 bases, with 8 bases left in between. The CDR3 DNA reads as TGTGCCAGCAGTTTAAGGGAGTCCACTGAAGCTTTCTTT. Translation: CASSLRESTEAFF.

This clonotype counts as medium-sized. The chain combines TRBV12-3 or TRBV12-4 with TRBJ1-6; D not certain. V was cut by 7 bases and J by 7 bases, with 17 bases left in between. This CDR3 has 15 amino acids. The CDR3, as DNA: TGTGCCAGCATCAGGTCAGATGAAAGGAATTCACCCCTCCACTTT. Amino acid sequence: CASIRSDERNSPLHF.

The CDR3 region is CASSYAGELFF. The CDR3 nucleotides read TGCGCCAGCAGCTATGCCGGGGAGCTGTTTTTT. V and J are TRBV5-1 and TRBJ2-2; D unclear. CDR1 and CDR2 (germline): SGHRS, YFSETQ. Trimming took off 3 bases at V and 6 bases at J, with 3 bases between the two ends. There are 11 residues in the CDR3.

In this sample, this clonotype turned up many times. The rearrangement uses TRBV5-6 and TRBJ2-3, with no clear D. The CDR3 runs 13 residues. Germline CDR1 reads SGHDT; CDR2 reads YYEEEE. Between the trimmed V and J ends, which lost 0 bases and 6 bases, there was a span of 8 bases. The CDR3 DNA reads as TGTGCCAGCAGCTTGGGTAACAGCGATACGCAGTATTTT. Translating gives CASSLGNSDTQYF.

This clonotype was recorded at least ten times. This sequence joins TRBV6-5 and TRBJ1-2; maybe TRBD1 (6 bases). The CDR3 covers 14 residues. The germline V gene encodes CDR1 MNHEY and CDR2 SVGAGI. Trimming pared 6 bases from V and 7 bases from J, leaving 18 bases between. Here the CDR3 reads CASRTLEGVSGYTF. Written as DNA, the CDR3 is TGTGCCAGCAGGACCCTAGAGGGGGTCAGTGGCTACACCTTC.

In this sample, this clonotype turned up many times. The DNA for the CDR3 is TGTGCCAGCAGCTATACTAGCGGGAGCTCCTACAATGAGCAGTTCTTC. Translating it yields CASSYTSGSSYNEQFF. This sequence joins TRBV7-3 and TRBJ2-1; 11 nucleotides line up with TRBD2. V dropped 4 bases and J dropped 0; count of bases not matched to a gene: 2. Germline assignment: CDR1 SGHTA and CDR2 FQGTGA. The CDR3 spans 16 residues.

In its sample, this clonotype was seen many times. The chain carries TRBV6-1 and TRBJ2-1; 9 bases fit TRBD2. This CDR3 has 14 amino acids. The ends lost 7 bases at V and 7 bases at J; junction bases unmatched: 8. In germline, CDR1 is MNHNS, CDR2 SASEGT. Written as DNA, the CDR3 is TGTGCCAGCATTATTAGCGGGGGCGGGAATGAGCAGTTCTTC. Its translation is CASIISGGGNEQFF.

The sample holds many counts of this clonotype. The chain joins TRBV28 to TRBJ2-2; TRBD1 is a possible D gene (6 bases). V was trimmed by 6 bases and J by 4 bases, leaving 15 bases between them. CDR1 and CDR2 (germline): MDHEN, SYDVKM. CDR3 length: 15 amino acids. CDR3: CASSYQGLSTGELFF. CDR3 nucleotides: TGTGCCAGCAGCTATCAGGGGTTATCCACCGGGGAGCTGTTTTTT.

This clonotype was picked up many times. The genes are TRBV5-1 and TRBJ2-3; D is uncertain. In germline, CDR1 is SGHRS, CDR2 YFSETQ. V dropped 0 bases and J dropped 1 base, with 12 bases sitting between them. The CDR3 is 16 amino acids. In nucleotides, the CDR3 is TGCGCCAGCAGCTTGGCGTCAGTGAGACGCACAGATACGCAGTATTTT. As protein: CASSLASVRRTDTQYF.

This clonotype ranks as medium-sized. V is TRBV12-3 or TRBV12-4 and J is TRBJ2-1; possible D gene TRBD2, 5 bases. CDR3 length: 17 amino acids. Trimming took off 1 base at V and 0 bases at J, with 13 bases between the two ends. CDR3 residues: CASSLEYGVSSYNEQFF. CDR3 DNA: TGTGCCAGCAGTTTAGAATACGGGGTAAGCTCCTACAATGAGCAGTTCTTC.

This clonotype showed up many times. The chain has TRBV6-5 and TRBJ1-5; D gene ambiguous. Germline V CDR1 and CDR2: MNHEY, SVGAGI. The CDR3 covers 14 residues. V lost 5 bases, J lost 2 bases, and 10 bases lay in between. The CDR3 bases are TGTGCCAGCAGTCTTGACACCGGCAATCAGCCCCAGCATTTT. Its translation is CASSLDTGNQPQHF.

In this sample, this clonotype turned up many times. In DNA form, the CDR3 reads TGCGCCAGCAGCCCCCGGGGTAGGGCAAATGAGCAGTTCTTC. Its protein product is CASSPRGRANEQFF. The chain recombines TRBV5-1 with TRBJ2-1; D may be TRBD2 (5 bases). The CDR3 runs to 14 residues. The V end was cut by 4 bases, the J end by 7 bases, with 15 bases between. CDR1 and CDR2 (germline): SGHRS, YFSETQ. Combining the CDR3 with reference TRBV5-1 and TRBJ2-1 gives the whole variable domain KAGVTQTPRYLIKTRGQQVTLSCSPISGHRSVSWYQQTPGQGLQFLFEYFSETQRNKGNFPGRFSGRQFSNSRSEMNVSTLELGDSALYLCASSPRGRANEQFFGPGTRLTVL.

This clonotype is medium-sized in the sample. The J gene is TRBJ2-7, the V gene TRBV10-1; either TRBD1 or TRBD2 may fit D (5 bases each). The CDR3 is made up of 15 amino acids. V was pared by 3 bases and J by 2 bases, with 14 bases between. Germline loops: CDR1 WNHNN, CDR2 SYGVQD (reference sequence). The CDR3 loop reads CASSDGSAGTYEQYF. CDR3 nucleotides: TGCGCCAGCAGTGATGGTAGCGCAGGGACCTACGAGCAGTACTTC.

This clonotype was recorded a few times. The chain uses TRBV7-2 and TRBJ2-5; 8 bases fit TRBD1. V shed 5 bases and J 1 base; nucleotides not matched to a gene: 12. CDR1 SGHTA and CDR2 FQGNSA come from the germline V gene. This CDR3 has 17 residues. The CDR3 sequence is CASSHKARQGSQETQYF. The CDR3 DNA follows: TGTGCCAGCAGCCACAAGGCTCGACAGGGGAGCCAAGAGACCCAGTACTTC.

Sample share makes this clonotype medium-sized. This chain uses TRBV6-6 with TRBJ1-1, with a weak D call TRBD1 (6 bases). V gave up 5 bases and J gave up 5 bases, with 9 bases separating them. Germline V gene data show CDR1 as MNHNY and CDR2 as SVGAGI (reference sequence). There are 12 residues in the CDR3. CDR3 sequence reads: CASSTGKTEAFF. The CDR3 DNA reads as TGTGCCAGCAGTACAGGGAAAACTGAAGCTTTCTTT.

This clonotype has at least ten counts. The CDR3 region is CSVVQHTQYF. The CDR3 DNA is TGCAGCGTTGTACAGCATACGCAGTATTTT. The chain has TRBV29-1 and TRBJ2-3; D unclear. The ends were cut back, 4 bases at V and 7 bases at J, with 6 bases in the middle. The germline gives CDR1 SQVTM, CDR2 ANQGSEA. The CDR3 sequence is 10 residues long.

This clonotype has only a few counts. The chain carries TRBV4-3 and TRBJ2-7; the D gene is possibly TRBD2 (6 bases). Deletions cut 6 bases from V and 7 bases from J, with 16 bases between. The length of the CDR3 is 13 residues. CDR1 is LGHNA and CDR2 is YSLEER in the germline V gene. CDR3 DNA sequence: TGCGCCAGCAGTCCAACTCACGCGGGGGAGCAGTACTTC. This codes for CASSPTHAGEQYF.